This T cell receptor beta chain was documented in a study of beta chain features in type 1 diabetes. Study overall: There was similarity between patients and healthy donors in age, gender and cell yields.

Central memory, naive, regulatory and stem cell-like memory CD4+ cells were sorted by CD45RO/CCR7/CD25/CD127/CD95/CD27. Over 95% purity was reached by all sorted populations. Germline V gene data show CDR1 as SGHRS and CDR2 as YFSETQ. The CDR3 runs to 17 residues. After removal of 6 bases from V and 4 bases from J, the junction contained 16 bases not matched to a gene. Regarding the study as a whole: The study found moderately but significantly shorter TCRB CDR3s in all four CD4+ subsets of Type 1 diabetes patients. Patients with type 1 diabetes carried fewer insertions and had more deletions at their VDJ junctions.

A word on this clone: What it binds is unknown.

All of the isolated RNA was reverse transcribed, so expressed TCRB transcripts were sequenced. Some clones are missing from TCRdb's copy, which holds only in-frame ones; the method was immunoSEQ multiplex PCR. The table lists some 350,000 clones, roughly 13% of them singletons. The chain recombines TRBV5-1 with TRBJ2-5, with TRBD2 matching 9 bases. The clonotype originates from a woman between 18 and 29 years old with type 1 diabetes. The sequencing input was naive CD4+ T cells from blood. DNA for the CDR3: TGCGCCAGCAAACAGGCGACTAGCGGCAGCCGGGGAGAGACCCAGTACTTC. This gives the protein CASKQATSGSRGETQYF.